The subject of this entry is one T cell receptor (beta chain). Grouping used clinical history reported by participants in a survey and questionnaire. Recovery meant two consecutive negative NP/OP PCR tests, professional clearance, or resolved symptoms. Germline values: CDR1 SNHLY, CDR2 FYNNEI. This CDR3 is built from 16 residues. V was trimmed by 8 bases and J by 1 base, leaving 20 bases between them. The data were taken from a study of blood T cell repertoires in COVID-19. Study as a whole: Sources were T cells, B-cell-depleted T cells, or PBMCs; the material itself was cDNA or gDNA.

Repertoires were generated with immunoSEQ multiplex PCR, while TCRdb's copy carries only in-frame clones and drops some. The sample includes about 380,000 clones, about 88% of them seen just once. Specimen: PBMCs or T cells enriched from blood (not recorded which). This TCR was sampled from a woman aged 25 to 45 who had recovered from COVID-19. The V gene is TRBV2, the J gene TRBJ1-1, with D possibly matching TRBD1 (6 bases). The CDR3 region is CASLEPRGVGNTEAFF. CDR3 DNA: TGTGCCAGCCTCGAGCCCAGGGGAGTCGGGAACACTGAAGCTTTCTTT.